This TCR beta chain was profiled in a study of blood T cell repertoires in COVID-19. Trimming removed 4 bases at V and 6 bases at J, with 13 bases between. Germline V CDR1 and CDR2: SGHDT, YYEEEE. The CDR3 sequence is 14 residues long. This clone was counted once. Clones were sequenced by immunoSEQ multiplex PCR, and TCRdb holds only the in-frame ones, with some missing. Altogether 360,000 or so clones are present, about 88% being singletons, with the ten largest covering over 0.9%. V is TRBV5-6 and J is TRBJ2-2, with D possibly TRBD1 on 5 matching bases. The sequence came from a woman under 40 who had been exposed to COVID-19. Sequenced sample: PBMCs or T cells enriched from blood (not recorded which). The CDR3 region has the DNA TGTGCCAGCAGCCCTGTGGGGCGATCCGGGGAGCTGTTTTTT. Translating it yields CASSPVGRSGELFF.